These T cell receptor beta chains were read from a single sample in a study of T cell responses to AZD1222 COVID-19 vaccine. Profiled with immunoSEQ multiplex PCR; TCRdb holds only in-frame clones, not every one. The table records 45,000 to 55,000 clones, 79% of them present only once. Sequencing used peripheral blood, obtained on day 0 of MenACWY control vaccination. The receptors derive from an adult in good health. Each CDR3 is given with its conserved first and last residue. The order of the fields is D gene, J gene, V gene, clone size, CDR3 DNA, CDR3 protein. D genes are given only for firm matches. Not every row has a clone size; where given, it reads once, few, many or a size class.

NA	TRBJ1-3	TRBV5-4	few	TGTGCCAGCAGCTTGGCCGGGAACGGAAACACCATATATTTT	CASSLAGNGNTIYF
NA	TRBJ1-6	TRBV6-2/TRBV6-3	NA	TGTGCCAGCAGTCGGCCTTGGGGTAATTCACCCCTCCACTTT	CASSRPWGNSPLHF
NA	TRBJ1-3	TRBV28	NA	TGTGCCAGCACCCCGGGTCTAGGGAGCTCTGGAAACACCATATATTTT	CASTPGLGSSGNTIYF
TRBD2	TRBJ2-5	TRBV3-1/TRBV3-2	NA	TGTGCCAGCAGCCGCCTTGGGAGGGGCGGGGGGCCTAAAGAGACCCAGTACTTC	CASSRLGRGGGPKETQYF
NA	TRBJ1-5	TRBV7-6	NA	TGTGCCAGCAGCCCCGGACGGCCCGGTGGCAATCAGCCCCAGCATTTT	CASSPGRPGGNQPQHF
NA	TRBJ2-1	TRBV5-5	NA	TGTGCCAGCAGCTTGGAACGAAGAGGTGAGCAGTTCTTC	CASSLERRGEQFF
NA	TRBJ1-3	TRBV6-5	NA	TGTGCCAGCAGTCAGGGAAACACCATATATTTT	CASSQGNTIYF
NA	TRBJ1-1	TRBV5-1	NA	TGCGCCAGCAGCTTGGTGCTGGGGAACACTGAAGCTTTCTTT	CASSLVLGNTEAFF
NA	TRBJ1-5	TRBV19	NA	TGTGCCAGTAGTTCCCCCCGCGCATCCTATAGCAATCAGCCCCAGCATTTT	CASSSPRASYSNQPQHF
NA	TRBJ2-6	TRBV2	NA	TGTGCCAGCAGTGACCCCCACCGCTCTGGGGCCAACGTCCTGACTTTC	CASSDPHRSGANVLTF
TRBD1	TRBJ2-2	TRBV19	once	TGTGCCAGTACTCACAGGGGGCGCGTCACCGGGGAGCTGTTTTTT	CASTHRGRVTGELFF
NA	TRBJ2-7	TRBV5-1	NA	TGCGCCAGCAGCTCGCCGGCGCTAGAGCCGAACTACGAGCAGTACTTC	CASSSPALEPNYEQYF
TRBD1	TRBJ1-5	TRBV6-5	NA	TGTGCCAGCAGAGCGACAGGGCGAAATCAGCCCCAGCATTTT	CASRATGRNQPQHF
NA	TRBJ1-4	TRBV11-3	NA	TGTGCCAGCAGCCTAGACAGTCCAACTAATGAAAAACTGTTTTTT	CASSLDSPTNEKLFF
NA	TRBJ2-4	TRBV28	once	TGTGCCAGCAGAAGAGAAGGGGCGGACATTCAGTACTTC	CASRREGADIQYF
TRBD1	TRBJ1-2	TRBV5-1	NA	TGCGCCAGCAAGTCCGGGACAGGGAACTATGGCTACACCTTC	CASKSGTGNYGYTF
TRBD1	TRBJ2-6	TRBV7-9	NA	TGTGCCAGCAGTAGACAGGGTGTGACTGGGGCCAACGTCCTGACTTTC	CASSRQGVTGANVLTF
NA	TRBJ1-3	TRBV6-5	NA	TGTGCCAGCAGCGCTGGGGGGGGAACTGGAAACACCATATATTTT	CASSAGGGTGNTIYF
NA	TRBJ2-5	TRBV19	once	TGTGCCAGTAGTATTCCGGGGCGCCAAGAGACCCAGTACTTC	CASSIPGRQETQYF
NA	TRBJ1-2	TRBV14	NA	TGTGCCAGCAGCCAGCAGATAGACAGTAGAACCTATGGCTACACCTTC	CASSQQIDSRTYGYTF
NA	TRBJ1-1	TRBV5-5	NA	TGTGCCAGCAGCTTGGTAACCAGGTTGAACACTGAAGCTTTCTTT	CASSLVTRLNTEAFF
NA	TRBJ1-1	TRBV15	NA	TGTGCCACCAGCAGAGGGGAACAGGGTAGGACTGAAGCTTTCTTT	CATSRGEQGRTEAFF
NA	TRBJ1-1	TRBV7-2	NA	TGTGCCAGCAGAACAGATGGAGGCCCGAACACTGAAGCTTTCTTT	CASRTDGGPNTEAFF
TRBD2	TRBJ2-5	TRBV11-3	NA	TGTGCCAGCAGCTTTACTAGCGGGAGAGGAGAGACCCAGTACTTC	CASSFTSGRGETQYF
NA	TRBJ2-4	TRBV7-6	NA	TGTGCCAGCAGCTTGGGAGATCGTAACATTCAGTACTTC	CASSLGDRNIQYF
NA	TRBJ2-1	TRBV19	NA	TGTGCCAGTAGTACTCGGACAGTGTTAACTTACAATGAGCAGTTCTTC	CASSTRTVLTYNEQFF
NA	TRBJ1-2	TRBV6-5	NA	TGTGCCAGCAGTTACTCCGGGGTTAGATTAAGTGGCTACACCTTC	CASSYSGVRLSGYTF
TRBD2	TRBJ2-1	TRBV4-1	NA	TGCGCCAGCAGCCGAGGAGGGCTAGCGGGGACCTACAATGAGCAGTTCTTC	CASSRGGLAGTYNEQFF